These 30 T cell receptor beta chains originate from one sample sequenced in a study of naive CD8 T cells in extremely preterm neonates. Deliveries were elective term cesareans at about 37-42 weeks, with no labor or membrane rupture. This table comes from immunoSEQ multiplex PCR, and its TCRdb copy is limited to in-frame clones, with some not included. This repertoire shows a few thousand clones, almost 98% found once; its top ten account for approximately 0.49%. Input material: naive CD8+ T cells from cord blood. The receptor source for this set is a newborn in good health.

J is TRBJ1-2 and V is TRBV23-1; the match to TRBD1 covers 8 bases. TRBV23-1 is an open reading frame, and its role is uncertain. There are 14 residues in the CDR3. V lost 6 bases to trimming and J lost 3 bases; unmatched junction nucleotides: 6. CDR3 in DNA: TGCGCCAGCAGAAAGACAGGGGCATACTATGGCTACACCTTC. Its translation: CASRKTGAYYGYTF.

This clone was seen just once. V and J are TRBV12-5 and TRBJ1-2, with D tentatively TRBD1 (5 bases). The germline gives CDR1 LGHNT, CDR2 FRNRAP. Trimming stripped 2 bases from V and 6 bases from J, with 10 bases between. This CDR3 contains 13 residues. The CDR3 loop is CASGLFREDGYTF. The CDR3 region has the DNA TGTGCTAGTGGTTTGTTCAGGGAAGATGGCTACACCTTC.

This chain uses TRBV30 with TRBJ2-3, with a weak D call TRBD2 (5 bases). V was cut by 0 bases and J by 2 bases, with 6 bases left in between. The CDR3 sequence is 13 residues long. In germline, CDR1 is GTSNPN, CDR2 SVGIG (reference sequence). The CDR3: CAWSVRDTDTQYF. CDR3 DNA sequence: TGTGCCTGGAGTGTACGGGACACAGATACGCAGTATTTT.

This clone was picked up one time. The CDR3 reads CASSSGQGASDQPQHF. For the CDR3, the DNA is TGTGCCAGTAGCTCTGGACAGGGGGCATCTGATCAGCCCCAGCATTTT. V and J are TRBV19 and TRBJ1-5; 11 bases align to TRBD1. V shed 6 bases and J 5 bases; nucleotides not matched to a gene: 9. CDR1 and CDR2 (germline): LNHDA, SQIVND (reference sequence). This CDR3 is built from 16 residues.

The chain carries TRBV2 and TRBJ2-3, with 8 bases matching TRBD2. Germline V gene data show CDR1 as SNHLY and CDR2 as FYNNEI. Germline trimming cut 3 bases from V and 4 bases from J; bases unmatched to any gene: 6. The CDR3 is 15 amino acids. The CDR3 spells CASSEGLEFADTQYF. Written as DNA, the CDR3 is TGTGCCAGCAGTGAGGGACTAGAGTTTGCAGATACGCAGTATTTT.

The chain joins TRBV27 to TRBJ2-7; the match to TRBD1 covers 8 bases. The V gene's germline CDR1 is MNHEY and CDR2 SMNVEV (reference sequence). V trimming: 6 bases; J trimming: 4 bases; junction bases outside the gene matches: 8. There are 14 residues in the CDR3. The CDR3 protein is CASSNTQGAYEQYF. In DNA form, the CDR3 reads TGTGCCAGCAGCAACACGCAGGGGGCTTACGAGCAGTACTTC.

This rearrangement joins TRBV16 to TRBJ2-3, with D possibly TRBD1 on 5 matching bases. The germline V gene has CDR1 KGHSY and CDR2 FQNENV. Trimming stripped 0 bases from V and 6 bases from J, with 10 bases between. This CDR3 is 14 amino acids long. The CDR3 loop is CASSQSGAGDTQYF. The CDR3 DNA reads TGTGCCAGCAGCCAATCAGGGGCCGGGGATACGCAGTATTTT.

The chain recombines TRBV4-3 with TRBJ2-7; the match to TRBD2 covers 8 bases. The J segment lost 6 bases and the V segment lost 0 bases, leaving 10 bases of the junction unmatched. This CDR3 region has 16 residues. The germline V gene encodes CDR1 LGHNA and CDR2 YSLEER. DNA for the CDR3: TGCGCCAGCAGCCAAGACTCGGGGGGGCCAACGGGCGAGCAGTACTTC. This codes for CASSQDSGGPTGEQYF.

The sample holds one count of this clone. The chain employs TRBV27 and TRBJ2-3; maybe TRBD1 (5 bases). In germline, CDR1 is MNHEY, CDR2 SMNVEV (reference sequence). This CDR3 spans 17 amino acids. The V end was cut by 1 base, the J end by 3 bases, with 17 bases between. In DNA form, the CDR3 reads TGTGCCAGCAGTTTATATCCCCCAGGGTCAGGGACAGATACGCAGTATTTT. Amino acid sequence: CASSLYPPGSGTDTQYF.

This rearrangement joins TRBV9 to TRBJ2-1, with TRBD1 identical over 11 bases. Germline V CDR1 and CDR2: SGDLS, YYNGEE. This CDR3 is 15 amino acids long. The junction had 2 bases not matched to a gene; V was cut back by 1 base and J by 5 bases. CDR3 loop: CASSVKGQGDNEQFF. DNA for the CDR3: TGTGCCAGCAGCGTAAAGGGACAGGGGGACAATGAGCAGTTCTTC.

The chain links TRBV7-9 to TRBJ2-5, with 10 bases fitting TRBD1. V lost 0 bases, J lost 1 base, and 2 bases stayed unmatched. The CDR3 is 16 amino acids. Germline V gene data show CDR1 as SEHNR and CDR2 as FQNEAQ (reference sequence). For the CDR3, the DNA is TGTGCCAGCAGCTTAGCCAGGACAGGGGGCCAAGAGACCCAGTACTTC. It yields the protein CASSLARTGGQETQYF.

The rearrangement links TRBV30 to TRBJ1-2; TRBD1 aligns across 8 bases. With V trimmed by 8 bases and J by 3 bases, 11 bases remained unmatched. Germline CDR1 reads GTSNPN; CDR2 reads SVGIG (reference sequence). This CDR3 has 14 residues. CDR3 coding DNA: TGTGCCGGGGCACCAGGACAGGGCCACTATGGCTACACCTTC. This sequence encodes CAGAPGQGHYGYTF.

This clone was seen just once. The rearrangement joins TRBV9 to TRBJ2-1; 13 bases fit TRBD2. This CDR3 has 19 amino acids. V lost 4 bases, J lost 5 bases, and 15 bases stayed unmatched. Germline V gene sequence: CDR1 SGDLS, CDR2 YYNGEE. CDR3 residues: CASSTRLAGGAVINNEQFF. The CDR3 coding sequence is TGTGCCAGCAGCACCCGACTAGCGGGGGGAGCCGTGATTAACAATGAGCAGTTCTTC. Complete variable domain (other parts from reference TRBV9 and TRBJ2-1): DSGVTQTPKHLITATGQRVTLRCSPRSGDLSVYWYQQSLDQGLQFLIQYYNGEERAKGNILERFSAQQFPDLHSELNLSSLELGDSALYFCASSTRLAGGAVINNEQFFGPGTRLTVL.

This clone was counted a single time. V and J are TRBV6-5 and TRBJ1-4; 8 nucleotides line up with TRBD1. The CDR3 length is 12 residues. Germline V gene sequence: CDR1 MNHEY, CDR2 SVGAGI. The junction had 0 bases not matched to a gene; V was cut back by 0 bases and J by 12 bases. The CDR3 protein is CASSYSTGELFF. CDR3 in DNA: TGTGCCAGCAGTTACTCGACAGGGGAACTGTTTTTT.

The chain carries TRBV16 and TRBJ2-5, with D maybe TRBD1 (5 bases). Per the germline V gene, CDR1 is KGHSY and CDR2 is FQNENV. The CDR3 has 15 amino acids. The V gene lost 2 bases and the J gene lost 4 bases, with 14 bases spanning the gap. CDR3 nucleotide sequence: TGTGCCAGCAGCCAAGAAGGGGCACCTGGAGAGACCCAGTACTTC. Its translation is CASSQEGAPGETQYF.

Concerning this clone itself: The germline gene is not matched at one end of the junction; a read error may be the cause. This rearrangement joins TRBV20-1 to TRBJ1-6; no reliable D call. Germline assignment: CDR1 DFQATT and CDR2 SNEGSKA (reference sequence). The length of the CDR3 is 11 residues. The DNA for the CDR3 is TGCAGTGCGCTCTCCCCGTCACACCTCCACTTT. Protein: CSALSPSHLHF.

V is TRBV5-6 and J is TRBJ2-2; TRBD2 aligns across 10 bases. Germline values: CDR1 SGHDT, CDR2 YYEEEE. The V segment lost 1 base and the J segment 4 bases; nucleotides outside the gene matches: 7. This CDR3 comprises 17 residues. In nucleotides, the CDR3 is TGTGCCAGCAGCTTGACAGCGGGGGGGCCGGGCACCGGGGAGCTGTTTTTT. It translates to CASSLTAGGPGTGELFF.

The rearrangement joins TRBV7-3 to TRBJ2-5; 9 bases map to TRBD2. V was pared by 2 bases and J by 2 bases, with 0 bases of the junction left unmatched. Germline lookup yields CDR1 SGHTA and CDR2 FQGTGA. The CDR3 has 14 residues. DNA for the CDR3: TGTGCCAGCAGCTTAGCGGGGGGGCAAGAGACCCAGTACTTC. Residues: CASSLAGGQETQYF.

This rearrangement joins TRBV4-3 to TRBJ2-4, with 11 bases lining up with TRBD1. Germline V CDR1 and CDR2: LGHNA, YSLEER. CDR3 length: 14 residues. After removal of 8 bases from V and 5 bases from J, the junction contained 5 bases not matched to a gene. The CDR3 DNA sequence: TGCGCCAGCGGACAGGGGGCGCTTGAAAACATTCAGTACTTC. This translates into CASGQGALENIQYF.

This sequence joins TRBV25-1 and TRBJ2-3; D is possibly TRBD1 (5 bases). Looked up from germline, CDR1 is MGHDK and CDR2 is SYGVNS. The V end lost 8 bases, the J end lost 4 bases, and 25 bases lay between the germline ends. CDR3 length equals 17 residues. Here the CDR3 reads CASAPFIRETWSDTQYF. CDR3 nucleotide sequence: TGTGCCAGCGCCCCGTTTATCAGGGAAACATGGTCAGATACGCAGTATTTT.

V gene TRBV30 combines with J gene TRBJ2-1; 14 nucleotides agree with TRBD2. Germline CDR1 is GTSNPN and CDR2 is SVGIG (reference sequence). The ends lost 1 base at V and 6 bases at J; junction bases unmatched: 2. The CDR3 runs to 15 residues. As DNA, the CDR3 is TGTGCCTGGAGTGCCGGACTAGCGGGGGGCAATGAGCAGTTCTTC. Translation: CAWSAGLAGGNEQFF. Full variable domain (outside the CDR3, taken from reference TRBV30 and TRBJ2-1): SQTIHQWPATLVQPVGSPLSLECTVEGTSNPNLYWYRQAAGRGLQLLFYSVGIGQISSEVPQNLSASRPQDRQFILSSKKLLLSDSGFYLCAWSAGLAGGNEQFFGPGTRLTVL.

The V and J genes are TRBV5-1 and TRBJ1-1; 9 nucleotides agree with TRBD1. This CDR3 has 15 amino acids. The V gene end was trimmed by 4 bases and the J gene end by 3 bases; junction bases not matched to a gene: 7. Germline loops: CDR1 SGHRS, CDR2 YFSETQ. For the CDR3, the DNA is TGCGCCAGCAGCAGGGACAGGGTTTCCTACACTGAAGCTTTCTTT. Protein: CASSRDRVSYTEAFF. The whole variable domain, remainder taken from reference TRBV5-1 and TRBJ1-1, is KAGVTQTPRYLIKTRGQQVTLSCSPISGHRSVSWYQQTPGQGLQFLFEYFSETQRNKGNFPGRFSGRQFSNSRSEMNVSTLELGDSALYLCASSRDRVSYTEAFFGQGTRLTVV.

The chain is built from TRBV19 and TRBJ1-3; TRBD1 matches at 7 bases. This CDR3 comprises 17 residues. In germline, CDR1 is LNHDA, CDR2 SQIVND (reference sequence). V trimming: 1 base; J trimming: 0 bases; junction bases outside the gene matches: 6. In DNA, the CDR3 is TGTGCCAGTAGTATAGGAGGGGGCACCTACTCTGGAAACACCATATATTTT. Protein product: CASSIGGGTYSGNTIYF.

CDR3 DNA: TGTGCCAGCAGCGGCCTAGCGGACCAAGAGACCCAGTACTTC. It codes for CASSGLADQETQYF. The V and J genes are TRBV2 and TRBJ2-5; 7 nucleotides match TRBD2. The J segment lost 0 bases and the V segment lost 6 bases, leaving 4 bases of the junction unmatched. Germline V gene sequence: CDR1 SNHLY, CDR2 FYNNEI. This CDR3 is built from 14 residues.

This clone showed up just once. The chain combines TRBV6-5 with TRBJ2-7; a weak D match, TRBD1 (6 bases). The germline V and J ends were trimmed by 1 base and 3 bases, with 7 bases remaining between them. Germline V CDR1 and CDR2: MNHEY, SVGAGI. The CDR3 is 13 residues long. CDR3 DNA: TGTGCCAGCAGTTACTTGGGACACTACGAGCAGTACTTC. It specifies CASSYLGHYEQYF.

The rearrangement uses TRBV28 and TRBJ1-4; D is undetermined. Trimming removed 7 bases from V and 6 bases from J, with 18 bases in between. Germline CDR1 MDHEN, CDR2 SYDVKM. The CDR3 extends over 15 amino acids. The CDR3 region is CASIRGQQLDEKLFF. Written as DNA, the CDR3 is TGTGCCAGCATTAGAGGGCAGCAGTTGGATGAAAAACTGTTTTTT. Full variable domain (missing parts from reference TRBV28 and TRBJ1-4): DVKVTQSSRYLVKRTGEKVFLECVQDMDHENMFWYRQDPGLGLRLIYFSYDVKMKEKGDIPEGYSVSREKKERFSLILESASTNQTSMYLCASIRGQQLDEKLFFGSGTQLSVL.

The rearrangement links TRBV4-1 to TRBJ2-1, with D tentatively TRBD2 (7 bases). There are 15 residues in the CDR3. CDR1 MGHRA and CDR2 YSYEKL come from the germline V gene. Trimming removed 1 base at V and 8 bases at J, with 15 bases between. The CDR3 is CASSQGGGQRDEQFF. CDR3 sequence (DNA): TGCGCCAGCAGCCAAGGCGGGGGCCAACGGGATGAGCAGTTCTTC.

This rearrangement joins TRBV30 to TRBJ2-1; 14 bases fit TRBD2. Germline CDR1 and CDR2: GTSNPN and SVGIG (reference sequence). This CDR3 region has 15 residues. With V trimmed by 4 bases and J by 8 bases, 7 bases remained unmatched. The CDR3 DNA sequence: TGTGCCTGGATGTGGACTAGCGGGGGGCTCGATGAGCAGTTCTTC. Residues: CAWMWTSGGLDEQFF. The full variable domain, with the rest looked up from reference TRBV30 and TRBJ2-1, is SQTIHQWPATLVQPVGSPLSLECTVEGTSNPNLYWYRQAAGRGLQLLFYSVGIGQISSEVPQNLSASRPQDRQFILSSKKLLLSDSGFYLCAWMWTSGGLDEQFFGPGTRLTVL.

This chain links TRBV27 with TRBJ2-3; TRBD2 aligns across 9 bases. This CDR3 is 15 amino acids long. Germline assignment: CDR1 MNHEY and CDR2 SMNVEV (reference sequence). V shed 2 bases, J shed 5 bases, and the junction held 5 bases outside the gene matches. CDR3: CASSLVAGALDTQYF. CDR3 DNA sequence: TGTGCCAGCAGTTTAGTAGCGGGGGCCTTAGATACGCAGTATTTT.

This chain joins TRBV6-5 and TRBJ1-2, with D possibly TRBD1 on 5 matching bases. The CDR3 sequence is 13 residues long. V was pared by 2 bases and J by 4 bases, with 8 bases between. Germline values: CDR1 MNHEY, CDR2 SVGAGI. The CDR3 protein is CASSYGGGYGYTF. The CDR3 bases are TGTGCCAGCAGTTACGGGGGGGGCTATGGCTACACCTTC.